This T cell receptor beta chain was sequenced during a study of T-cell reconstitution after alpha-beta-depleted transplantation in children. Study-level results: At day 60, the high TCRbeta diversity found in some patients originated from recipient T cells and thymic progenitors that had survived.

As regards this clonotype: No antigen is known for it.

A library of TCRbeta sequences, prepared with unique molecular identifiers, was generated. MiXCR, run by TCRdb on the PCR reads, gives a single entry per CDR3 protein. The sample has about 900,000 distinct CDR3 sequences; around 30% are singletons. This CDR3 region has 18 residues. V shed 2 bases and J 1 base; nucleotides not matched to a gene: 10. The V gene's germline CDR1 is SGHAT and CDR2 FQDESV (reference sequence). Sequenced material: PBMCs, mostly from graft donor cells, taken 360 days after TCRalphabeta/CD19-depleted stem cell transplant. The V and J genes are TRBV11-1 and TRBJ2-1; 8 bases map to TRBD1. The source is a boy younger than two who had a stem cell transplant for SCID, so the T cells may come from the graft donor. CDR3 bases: TGTGCCAGCAGCTTACCTGAGCGACAGGGGAGATCCTACAATGAGCAGTTCTTC. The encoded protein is CASSLPERQGRSYNEQFF. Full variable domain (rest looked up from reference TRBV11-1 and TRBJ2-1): EAEVAQSPRYKITEKSQAVAFWCDPISGHATLYWYRQILGQGPELLVQFQDESVVDDSQLPKDRFSAERLKGVDSTLKIQPAELGDSAMYLCASSLPERQGRSYNEQFFGPGTRLTVL.